The sequence of this TCR beta chain was determined in a study of shared clonotypes between healthy human individuals. About the study: The cohort had a couple of women and a few men, ages 18 to 49.

Concerning this clone itself: Its specificity is not known.

Method: immunoSEQ multiplex PCR; TCRdb's copy keeps in-frame clones and lacks some. The sample includes over 2 million clones, 92% seen only once; the top ten take around 0.35%. Trimming took 4 bases from V and 3 from J, leaving 15 bases between them. Germline V gene data show CDR1 as MDHEN and CDR2 as SYDVKM. The CDR3 covers 15 residues. Study findings and constraints: As a rule, naive subsets had a larger estimated richness than memory subsets.

The sequencing input was naive CD4+ T cells from PBMCs. This sample's subset: CD45RA+ positively selected. The chain recombines TRBV28 with TRBJ1-2, with D perhaps TRBD1 (5 bases). The sequence derives from a man between 18 and 35 years old in good health. Some clones in this sample may be carry-over from other donors' samples. The CDR3 sequence: CASSSRQWGDYGYTF. The DNA of the CDR3 is TGTGCCAGCAGTTCCCGCCAATGGGGGGACTATGGCTACACCTTC.